Listed below are T cell receptor beta chains from one sample, sequenced in a study of response to subunit inactivated influenza vaccine. TCRdb re-derived calls from the RT-PCR reads in MiXCR, one entry per CDR3 protein. This table holds 490,000 or so distinct CDR3 sequences, approximately 7.7% found once. The input for sequencing was PBMCs from blood, taken less than 30 months after vaccination. The receptors shown here come from a man aged 50-75 years who received an inactivated influenza vaccine. The CDR3 runs from the conserved cysteine through the conserved F or W. D genes are given only for firm matches. Clone sizes are given selectively: once, few, many, or a class where the clone is expanded.

cdr3_aa | cdr3_nt | j_call | clone_size | v_call | d_call
CASSQAGGSEQFF | TGTGCCAGCAGCCAAGCAGGGGGAAGTGAGCAGTTCTTC | TRBJ2-1 | . | TRBV3-1 | TRBD1
CASSEWGVETQYF | TGTGCCAGCAGTGAATGGGGGGTGGAGACCCAGTACTTC | TRBJ2-5 | few | TRBV25-1 | .
CASSESGAQETQYF | TGCGCCAGCAGTGAGAGCGGGGCCCAAGAGACCCAGTACTTC | TRBJ2-5 | few | TRBV10-1 | TRBD2
CSAASSNTGELFF | TGCAGCGCCGCCAGTAGCAACACCGGGGAGCTGTTTTTT | TRBJ2-2 | few | TRBV29-1 | .
CSARGWEGLNEQFF | TGCAGTGCTAGGGGCTGGGAGGGCCTTAATGAGCAGTTCTTC | TRBJ2-1 | few | TRBV20-1 | TRBD2
CASSFYLGGNSPLHF | TGTGCCAGCAGTTTTTATCTGGGGGGAAATTCACCCCTCCACTTT | TRBJ1-6 | few | TRBV27 | .
CSARTGTHNQPQHF | TGCAGTGCTAGAACCGGGACACACAATCAGCCCCAGCATTTT | TRBJ1-5 | . | TRBV20-1 | .
CASSSASGGGEQYF | TGTGCCAGCAGCTCCGCGTCGGGGGGGGGCGAGCAGTACTTC | TRBJ2-7 | . | TRBV7-2 | TRBD2
CSAVRDSRKNIQYF | TGCAGTGCGGTTAGGGACAGCCGCAAAAACATTCAGTACTTC | TRBJ2-4 | . | TRBV20-1 | TRBD1
CASSEALRGGTEAFF | TGTGCCAGCAGTGAAGCGCTTAGGGGAGGCACTGAAGCTTTCTTT | TRBJ1-1 | few | TRBV6-1 | .
CASSIGQAYGYTF | TGCGCCAGCAGCATCGGACAAGCCTATGGCTACACCTTC | TRBJ1-2 | few | TRBV5-1 | .
CASSYSPSEELFF | TGTGCCAGCAGTTACTCTCCCAGTGAGGAGCTGTTTTTT | TRBJ2-2 | . | TRBV6-6 | .
CASSLSPRVNEQFF | TGTGCTAGCAGCTTATCCCCCAGGGTCAATGAGCAGTTCTTC | TRBJ2-1 | . | TRBV7-7 | .
CASSPTSGRSETQYF | TGTGCCAGCAGCCCAACTAGCGGGAGGAGTGAGACCCAGTACTTC | TRBJ2-5 | . | TRBV7-3 | TRBD2
CASSPRVRDRSYEQYF | TGTGCCAGCAGCCCCCGGGTGAGGGATCGTTCCTACGAGCAGTACTTC | TRBJ2-7 | . | TRBV12-3/TRBV12-4 | .
CASSNYIAESTDTQYF | TGTGCCAGCAGCAACTATATAGCGGAAAGCACAGATACGCAGTATTTT | TRBJ2-3 | . | TRBV7-6 | .
CASSAVGEGPDEQFF | TGTGCCAGCAGTGCCGTGGGGGAGGGCCCGGATGAGCAGTTCTTC | TRBJ2-1 | few | TRBV6-4 | TRBD2
CASSDHDSNTGELFF | TGTGCCAGCAGTGACCATGACAGTAACACCGGGGAGCTGTTTTTT | TRBJ2-2 | . | TRBV6-2/TRBV6-3 | .
CASSLKGPGEQYF | TGTGCCAGCAGTTTGAAGGGTCCGGGCGAGCAGTACTTC | TRBJ2-7 | many | TRBV12-3/TRBV12-4 | .
CASRPDLQALYEQYF | TGTGCCAGCAGACCAGACCTTCAGGCCCTCTACGAGCAGTACTTC | TRBJ2-7 | . | TRBV6-1 | .
CSASLRGVISSYNEQFF | TGCAGTGCTAGTTTAAGGGGCGTCATTAGCTCCTACAATGAGCAGTTCTTC | TRBJ2-1 | few | TRBV20-1 | .
CATSDLGGSGTDTQYF | TGTGCCACCAGTGATTTGGGGGGGTCGGGCACAGATACGCAGTATTTT | TRBJ2-3 | . | TRBV24-1 | .
CATREQGFVGELFF | TGTGCCACCAGGGAACAGGGGTTCGTCGGGGAGCTGTTTTTT | TRBJ2-2 | many | TRBV24-1 | TRBD1
CASSSPDREMSDTEAFF | TGTGCCAGCAGTTCGCCAGACAGGGAGATGTCGGACACTGAAGCTTTCTTT | TRBJ1-1 | . | TRBV12-3/TRBV12-4 | TRBD1
CASSQGTSKFEAFF | TGTGCCAGCTCACAGGGGACAAGTAAATTTGAAGCTTTCTTT | TRBJ1-1 | . | TRBV18 | .
CASSLQNFDSSPLHF | TGTGCCAGCAGCTTACAGAACTTCGACTCCTCACCCCTCCACTTT | TRBJ1-6 | few | TRBV7-2 | .
CSAPRTGNNEQFF | TGCAGTGCTCCTCGGACTGGTAACAATGAGCAGTTCTTC | TRBJ2-1 | . | TRBV20-1 | .
CASSPDSPETQYF | TGTGCCAGCAGCCCTGACAGCCCCGAGACCCAGTACTTC | TRBJ2-5 | few | TRBV7-9 | .
CASSLAQVRQPYNEQFF | TGTGCCAGCAGTTTAGCGCAGGTGAGACAGCCCTACAATGAGCAGTTCTTC | TRBJ2-1 | . | TRBV12-3/TRBV12-4 | .
CASHFAGADTQYF | TGTGCCAGCCACTTCGCGGGGGCAGATACGCAGTATTTT | TRBJ2-3 | few | TRBV27 | TRBD2
CASSQSLPAGTDTQYF | TGCGCCAGCAGCCAATCACTCCCGGCGGGCACAGATACGCAGTATTTT | TRBJ2-3 | many | TRBV4-1 | .